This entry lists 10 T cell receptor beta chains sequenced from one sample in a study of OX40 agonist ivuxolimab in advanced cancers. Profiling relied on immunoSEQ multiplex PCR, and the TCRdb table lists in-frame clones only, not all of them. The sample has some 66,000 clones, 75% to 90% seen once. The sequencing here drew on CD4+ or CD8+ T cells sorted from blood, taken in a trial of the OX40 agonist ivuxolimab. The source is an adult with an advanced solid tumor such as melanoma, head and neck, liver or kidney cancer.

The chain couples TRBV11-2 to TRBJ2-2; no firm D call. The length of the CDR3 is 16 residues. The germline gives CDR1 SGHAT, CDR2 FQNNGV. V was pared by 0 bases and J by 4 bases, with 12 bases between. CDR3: CASSLDGVGFTGELFF. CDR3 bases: TGTGCCAGCAGCTTAGATGGTGTAGGGTTCACCGGGGAGCTGTTTTTT.

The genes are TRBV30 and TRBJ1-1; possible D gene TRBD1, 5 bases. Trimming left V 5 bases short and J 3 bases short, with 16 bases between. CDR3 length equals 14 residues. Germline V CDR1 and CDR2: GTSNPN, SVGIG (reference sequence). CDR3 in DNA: TGTGCCTGGGCCCCGCGGGGGATTGACACTGAAGCTTTCTTT. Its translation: CAWAPRGIDTEAFF. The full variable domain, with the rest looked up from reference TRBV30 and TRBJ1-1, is SQTIHQWPATLVQPVGSPLSLECTVEGTSNPNLYWYRQAAGRGLQLLFYSVGIGQISSEVPQNLSASRPQDRQFILSSKKLLLSDSGFYLCAWAPRGIDTEAFFGQGTRLTVV.

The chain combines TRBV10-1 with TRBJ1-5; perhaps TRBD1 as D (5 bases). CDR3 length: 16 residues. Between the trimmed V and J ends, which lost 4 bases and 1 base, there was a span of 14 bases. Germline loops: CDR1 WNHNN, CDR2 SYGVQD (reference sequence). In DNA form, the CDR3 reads TGCGCCAGCAGTGCTCGAAAGGGACGGAGCAATCAGCCCCAGCATTTT. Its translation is CASSARKGRSNQPQHF.

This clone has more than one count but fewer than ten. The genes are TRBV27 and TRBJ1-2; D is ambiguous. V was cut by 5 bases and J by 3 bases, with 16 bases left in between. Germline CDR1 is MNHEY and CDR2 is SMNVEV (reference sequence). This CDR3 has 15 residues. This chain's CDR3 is CASSPSPLIDYGYTF. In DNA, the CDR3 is TGTGCCAGCAGTCCGTCGCCTTTAATTGACTATGGCTACACCTTC.

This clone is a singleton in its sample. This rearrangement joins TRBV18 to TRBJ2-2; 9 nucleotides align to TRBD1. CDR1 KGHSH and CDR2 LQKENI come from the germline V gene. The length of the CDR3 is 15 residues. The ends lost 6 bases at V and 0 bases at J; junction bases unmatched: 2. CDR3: CASSGQGSNTGELFF. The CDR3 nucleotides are TGTGCCAGCTCCGGACAGGGGTCGAACACCGGGGAGCTGTTTTTT.

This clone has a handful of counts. CDR3 protein: CASSLVVAGEAFF. CDR3 sequence (DNA): TGCGCCAGCAGCTTGGTGGTGGCAGGGGAAGCTTTCTTT. The J gene is TRBJ1-1, the V gene TRBV5-1; tentative D call: TRBD1 (5 bases). V shed 0 bases and J shed 8 bases, with 11 bases lying between them. The CDR3 spans 13 residues. From germline, CDR1 is SGHRS and CDR2 YFSETQ.

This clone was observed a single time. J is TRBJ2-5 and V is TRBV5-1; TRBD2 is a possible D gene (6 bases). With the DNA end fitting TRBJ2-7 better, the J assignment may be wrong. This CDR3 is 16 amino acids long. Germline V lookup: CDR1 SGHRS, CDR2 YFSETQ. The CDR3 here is CASTLGGTTSSYEQYF. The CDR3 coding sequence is TGCGCCAGCACCCTGGGGGGTACGACGTCTTCCTACGAGCAGTACTTC.

The CDR3 loop is CASSFELAGVDGELFF. For the CDR3, the DNA is TGTGCCAGCAGCTTTGAACTAGCGGGAGTCGACGGGGAGCTGTTTTTT. J is TRBJ2-2 and V is TRBV13, with 11 bases matching TRBD2. CDR3 length: 16 amino acids. V shed 3 bases and J 7 bases; nucleotides not matched to a gene: 7. Germline CDR1 PRHDT, CDR2 FYEKMQ (reference sequence).

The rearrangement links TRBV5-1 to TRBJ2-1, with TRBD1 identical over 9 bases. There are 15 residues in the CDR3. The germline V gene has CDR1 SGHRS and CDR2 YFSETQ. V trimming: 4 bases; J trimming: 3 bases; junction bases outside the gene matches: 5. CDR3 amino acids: CASSETGGSYNEQFF. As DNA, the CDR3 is TGCGCCAGCAGCGAGACAGGGGGAAGCTACAATGAGCAGTTCTTC.

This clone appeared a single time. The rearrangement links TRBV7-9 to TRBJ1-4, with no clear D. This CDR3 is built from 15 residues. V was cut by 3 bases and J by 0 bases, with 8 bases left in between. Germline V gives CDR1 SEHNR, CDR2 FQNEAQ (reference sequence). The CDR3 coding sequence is TGTGCCAGCAGCTTCGCAGCCGCAACTAATGAAAAACTGTTTTTT. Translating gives CASSFAAATNEKLFF.